Listed below are T cell receptor beta chains from one sample, sequenced in a study of OX40 agonist ivuxolimab in advanced cancers. Generated by immunoSEQ multiplex PCR, the TCRdb table keeps only in-frame clones and is missing some. The top ten hold approximately 5.3% of the sample, which has more than 65,000 clones, 75% to 85% seen once. The input for sequencing was CD4+ or CD8+ T cells sorted from blood, taken in a trial of the OX40 agonist ivuxolimab. The receptor source for this set is an adult with an advanced solid tumor such as melanoma, head and neck, liver or kidney cancer. Each CDR3 is given with its conserved first and last residue. A D gene is named only where the DNA matches it firmly. Only part of the rows carry a size: once, few, many, or a class if the clone is expanded.

J: TRBJ1-5; V: TRBV5-6; size: -; D: -; CDR3: CASSLYFSSPQHF; DNA: TGTGCCAGCAGCTTGTACTTCTCTTCGCCCCAGCATTTT
J: TRBJ1-4; V: TRBV7-9; size: once; D: TRBD1; CDR3: CASGQGGEKLFF; DNA: TGTGCCTCTGGACAGGGAGGTGAAAAACTGTTTTTT
J: TRBJ2-1; V: TRBV6-1; size: -; D: TRBD2; CDR3: CASSGSFSGSASNEQFF; DNA: TGTGCCAGCAGTGGATCCTTTAGCGGGAGCGCCTCGAATGAGCAGTTCTTC
J: TRBJ1-2; V: TRBV5-6; size: once; D: TRBD1; CDR3: CASSLAGPGGIRANYGYTF; DNA: TGTGCCAGCAGCTTGGCGGGCCCAGGGGGTATCAGGGCTAACTATGGCTACACCTTC
J: TRBJ2-3; V: TRBV5-1; size: -; D: TRBD2; CDR3: CASSSPGLAKDTQYF; DNA: TGCGCCAGCAGCTCTCCGGGACTAGCGAAAGATACGCAGTATTTT
J: TRBJ2-3; V: TRBV9; size: few; D: -; CDR3: CASSVAPVGRPGTDTQYF; DNA: TGTGCCAGCAGCGTAGCCCCGGTTGGTCGGCCGGGCACAGATACGCAGTATTTT
J: TRBJ2-6; V: TRBV27; size: -; D: TRBD1; CDR3: CASSFRTGSSGANVLTF; DNA: TGTGCCAGCAGTTTTAGGACAGGCAGCTCTGGGGCCAACGTCCTGACTTTC
J: TRBJ1-1; V: TRBV7-9; size: -; D: TRBD1; CDR3: CASSFRQGANTEAFF; DNA: TGTGCCAGCAGCTTCCGACAGGGGGCAAACACTGAAGCTTTCTTT
J: TRBJ2-7; V: TRBV7-9; size: -; D: TRBD2; CDR3: CASSLGRTSSYEQYF; DNA: TGTGCCAGCAGCCTAGGGCGGACTAGTAGCTACGAGCAGTACTTC
J: TRBJ1-3; V: TRBV10-3; size: -; D: TRBD1; CDR3: CAISPQGGFGNTIYF; DNA: TGTGCCATCAGTCCCCAGGGGGGCTTTGGAAACACCATATATTTT
J: TRBJ2-3; V: TRBV18; size: -; D: TRBD2; CDR3: CASSPRTSGGGSTDTQYF; DNA: TGTGCCAGCTCACCACGGACTAGCGGGGGGGGAAGCACAGATACGCAGTATTTT
J: TRBJ2-3; V: TRBV5-1; size: -; D: -; CDR3: CASSPPGSTDTQYF; DNA: TGCGCCAGCAGCCCGCCCGGTTCCACAGATACGCAGTATTTT
J: TRBJ2-1; V: TRBV4-3; size: -; D: -; CDR3: CASSQLNEQFF; DNA: TGCGCCAGCAGCCAACTCAACGAGCAGTTCTTC
J: TRBJ1-5; V: TRBV4-1; size: few; D: -; CDR3: CASSQLVLTHQPQHF; DNA: TGCGCCAGCAGCCAGCTCGTGCTAACGCATCAGCCCCAGCATTTT
J: TRBJ1-2; V: TRBV19; size: few; D: -; CDR3: CASSIGSGTKNYGYTF; DNA: TGTGCCAGTAGTATAGGGTCGGGAACCAAGAACTATGGCTACACCTTC
J: TRBJ2-5; V: TRBV9; size: once; D: TRBD1; CDR3: CASSYRTGGMETQYF; DNA: TGTGCCAGCAGCTACCGGACAGGGGGCATGGAGACCCAGTACTTC
J: TRBJ1-3; V: TRBV28; size: once; D: -; CDR3: CASRYGLGASGNTIYF; DNA: TGTGCCAGCAGGTACGGATTAGGGGCCTCTGGAAACACCATATATTTT
J: TRBJ2-1; V: TRBV27; size: -; D: TRBD2; CDR3: CASSLFGLAGFEQFF; DNA: TGTGCCAGCAGTTTATTTGGACTAGCGGGATTTGAGCAGTTCTTC
J: TRBJ1-5; V: TRBV29-1; size: -; D: -; CDR3: CSVGLNSNQPQHF; DNA: TGCAGCGTTGGGCTTAATAGCAATCAGCCCCAGCATTTT
J: TRBJ1-2; V: TRBV4-3; size: -; D: -; CDR3: CASSRGQVGYGYTF; DNA: TGCGCCAGCAGCCGGGGCCAGGTGGGCTATGGCTACACCTTC
J: TRBJ1-1; V: TRBV29-1; size: -; D: -; CDR3: CSDMGRAGTEAFF; DNA: TGCAGTGATATGGGGCGCGCGGGCACTGAAGCTTTCTTT
J: TRBJ1-5; V: TRBV7-2; size: few; D: -; CDR3: CASSLEGFQPQHF; DNA: TGTGCCAGCAGCTTAGAGGGTTTTCAGCCCCAGCATTTT
J: TRBJ1-4; V: TRBV11-2; size: -; D: -; CDR3: CASSLGLRREKLFF; DNA: TGTGCCAGCAGCTTAGGCCTACGCCGGGAAAAACTGTTTTTT
J: TRBJ1-3; V: TRBV5-1; size: -; D: -; CDR3: CASSLAGREAGNTIYF; DNA: TGCGCCAGCAGCTTGGCTGGGAGGGAAGCTGGAAACACCATATATTTT
J: TRBJ1-5; V: TRBV5-6; size: many; D: -; CDR3: CASSLGQVFNQPQHF; DNA: TGTGCCAGCAGCTTGGGACAGGTCTTCAATCAGCCCCAGCATTTT
J: TRBJ2-7; V: TRBV28; size: -; D: TRBD1; CDR3: CASSLYRGTYEQYF; DNA: TGTGCCAGCAGCCTGTACAGGGGAACATACGAGCAGTACTTC
J: TRBJ1-4; V: TRBV9; size: -; D: TRBD1; CDR3: CASSVRDRGFGEKLFF; DNA: TGTGCCAGCAGCGTCCGGGACAGGGGTTTCGGAGAAAAACTGTTTTTT
J: TRBJ1-4; V: TRBV9; size: -; D: -; CDR3: CASSAREGTNEKLFF; DNA: TGTGCCAGCAGCGCCAGGGAGGGAACTAATGAAAAACTGTTTTTT
J: TRBJ2-1; V: TRBV23-1; size: -; D: TRBD2; CDR3: CASGRGIGGRRNEQFF; DNA: TGCGCCAGCGGGAGGGGCATTGGCGGGAGGAGGAATGAGCAGTTCTTC
J: TRBJ1-5; V: TRBV4-3; size: few; D: -; CDR3: CASSQDLDQPQHF; DNA: TGCGCCAGCAGCCAAGATCTTGACCAGCCCCAGCATTTT
J: TRBJ1-2; V: TRBV5-4; size: -; D: TRBD1; CDR3: CASSLDRGRLIGYTF; DNA: TGTGCCAGCAGCTTGGACAGGGGGCGATTGATAGGCTACACCTTC
J: TRBJ2-7; V: TRBV9; size: once; D: -; CDR3: CASSPRDSFVLGGEQYF; DNA: TGTGCCAGCAGCCCCCGGGACTCCTTCGTACTTGGGGGGGAGCAGTACTTC
J: TRBJ2-1; V: TRBV19; size: few; D: -; CDR3: CASSNPGTRNEQFF; DNA: TGTGCCAGTAGTAACCCCGGGACAAGGAATGAGCAGTTCTTC
J: TRBJ2-7; V: TRBV5-5; size: -; D: TRBD2; CDR3: CASSLGLALSYEQYF; DNA: TGTGCCAGCAGCCTCGGACTAGCGCTATCCTACGAGCAGTACTTC
J: TRBJ1-1; V: TRBV27; size: -; D: -; CDR3: CASSLLTGRGNTEAFF; DNA: TGTGCCAGCAGTTTGTTGACAGGCAGGGGCAACACTGAAGCTTTCTTT
J: TRBJ1-5; V: TRBV7-9; size: once; D: TRBD1; CDR3: CASSSPGQGGQPQHF; DNA: TGTGCCAGCAGCTCACCTGGACAGGGCGGTCAGCCCCAGCATTTT
J: TRBJ1-6; V: TRBV6-5; size: -; D: TRBD1; CDR3: CASSLQGRIYNSPLHF; DNA: TGTGCCAGCAGTTTACAGGGGCGGATCTATAATTCACCCCTCCACTTT
J: TRBJ2-5; V: TRBV7-8; size: -; D: TRBD1; CDR3: CASSPRVGQGAIGETQYF; DNA: TGTGCCAGCAGCCCGAGGGTAGGACAGGGGGCGATCGGAGAGACCCAGTACTTC
J: TRBJ1-2; V: TRBV18; size: once; D: TRBD1; CDR3: CASSPIAGTGEIGYTF; DNA: TGTGCCAGCTCACCAATCGCCGGGACAGGGGAGATTGGCTACACCTTC
J: TRBJ1-5; V: TRBV18; size: -; D: -; CDR3: CASSPGKNQPQHF; DNA: TGTGCCAGCTCACCAGGGAAGAATCAGCCCCAGCATTTT
J: TRBJ1-6; V: TRBV19; size: medium-sized; D: -; CDR3: CASSMGGTSPLHF; DNA: TGTGCCAGTAGTATGGGGGGAACTTCACCCCTCCACTTT
J: TRBJ2-3; V: TRBV11-2; size: -; D: TRBD2; CDR3: CASSLGRPTSGDTQYF; DNA: TGTGCCAGCAGCTTAGGGCGTCCGACTAGCGGGGATACGCAGTATTTT